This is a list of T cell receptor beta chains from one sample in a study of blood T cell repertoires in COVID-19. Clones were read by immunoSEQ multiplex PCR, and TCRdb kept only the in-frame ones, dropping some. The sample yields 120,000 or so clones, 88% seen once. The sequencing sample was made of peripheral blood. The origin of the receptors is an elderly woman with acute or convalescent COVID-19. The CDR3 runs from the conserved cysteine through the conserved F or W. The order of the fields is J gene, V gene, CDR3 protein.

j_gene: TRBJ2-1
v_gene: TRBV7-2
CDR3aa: CASSLRNHEQFF

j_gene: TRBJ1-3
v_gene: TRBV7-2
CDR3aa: CASSLSLGNTIYF

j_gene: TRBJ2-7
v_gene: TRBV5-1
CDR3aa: CASIPGTGSYEQYF

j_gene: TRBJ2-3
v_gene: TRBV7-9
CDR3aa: CASTLTGVIADTQYF

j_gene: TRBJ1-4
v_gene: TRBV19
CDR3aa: CASSPGQGQTNEKLFF

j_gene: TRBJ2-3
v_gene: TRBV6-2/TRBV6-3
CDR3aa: CASSYVRGRSEDTQYF

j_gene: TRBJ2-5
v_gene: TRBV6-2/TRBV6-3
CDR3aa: CASSQLAREETQYF

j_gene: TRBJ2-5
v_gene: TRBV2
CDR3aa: CASSEGTRRETQYF

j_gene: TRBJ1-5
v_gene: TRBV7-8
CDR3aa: CASSSDTYQPQHF

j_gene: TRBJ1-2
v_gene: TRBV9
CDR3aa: CASSVEAREGYGYTF

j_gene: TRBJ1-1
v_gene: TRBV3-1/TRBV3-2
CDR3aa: CASSQVGQGKAFF

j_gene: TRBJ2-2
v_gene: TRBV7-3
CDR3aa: CASSLRAGPGELFF

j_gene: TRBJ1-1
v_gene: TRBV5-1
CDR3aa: CASSAGAGVLRGTEAFF

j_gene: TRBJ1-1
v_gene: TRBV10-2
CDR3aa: CASSESQGLNTEAFF

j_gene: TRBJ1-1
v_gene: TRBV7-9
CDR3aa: CASSLVRVGAFF

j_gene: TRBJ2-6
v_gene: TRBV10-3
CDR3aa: CAISESGQGSLSGANVLTF

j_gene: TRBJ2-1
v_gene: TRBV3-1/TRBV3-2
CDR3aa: CASSQGALTSGGNEQFF

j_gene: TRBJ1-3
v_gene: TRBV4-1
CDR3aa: CASSQASTGFGNTIYF

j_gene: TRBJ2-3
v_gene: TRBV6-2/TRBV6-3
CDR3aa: CASSYSPLRLAGVTDTQYF

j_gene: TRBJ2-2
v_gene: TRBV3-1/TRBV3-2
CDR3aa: CASSQVVLADENTGELFF

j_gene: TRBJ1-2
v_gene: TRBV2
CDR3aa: CASSELGTAYGYTF

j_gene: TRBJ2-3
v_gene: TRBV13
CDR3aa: CASSRDRGSTDTQYF

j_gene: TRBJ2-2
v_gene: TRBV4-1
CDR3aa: CASSLQLAGSRGELFF

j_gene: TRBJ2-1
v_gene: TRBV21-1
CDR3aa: CASSKLRGLAGRYEQFF

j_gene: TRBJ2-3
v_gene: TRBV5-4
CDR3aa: CASSLGGSTPTDTQYF

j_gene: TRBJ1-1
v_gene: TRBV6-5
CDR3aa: CASSYETEAFF

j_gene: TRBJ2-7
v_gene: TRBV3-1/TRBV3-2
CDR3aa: CASSYRRGGEQYF

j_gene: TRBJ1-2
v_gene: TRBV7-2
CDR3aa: CASSLNRNYGYTF

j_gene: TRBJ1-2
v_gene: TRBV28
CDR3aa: CASTNSLTGIYGYTF

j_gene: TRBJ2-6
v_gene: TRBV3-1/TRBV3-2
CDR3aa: CASSPPVGARGANVLTF

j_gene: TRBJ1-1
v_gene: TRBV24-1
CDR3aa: CATSREDTEAFF

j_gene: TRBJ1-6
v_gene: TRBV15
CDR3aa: CATSRDDRQASPLHF

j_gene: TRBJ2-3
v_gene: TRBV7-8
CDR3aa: CASSIYSSTDTQYF

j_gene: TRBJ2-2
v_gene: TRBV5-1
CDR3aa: CASSLLGAMNTGELFF

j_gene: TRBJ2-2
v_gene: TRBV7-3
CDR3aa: CASSPWYGGADTGELFF

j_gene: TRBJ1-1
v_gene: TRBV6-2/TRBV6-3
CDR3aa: CASSLTGSTEAFF

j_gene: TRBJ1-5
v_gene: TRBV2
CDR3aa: CASRDSVSSQPQHF

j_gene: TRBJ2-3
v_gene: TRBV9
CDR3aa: CASSPRGGGRGTDTQYF

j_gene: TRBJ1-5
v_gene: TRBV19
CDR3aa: CASSIGQGARQPQHF

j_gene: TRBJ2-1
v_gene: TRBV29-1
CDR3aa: CSVKREGHEQFF

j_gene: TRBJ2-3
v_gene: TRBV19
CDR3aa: CAISPRGALRDTQYF

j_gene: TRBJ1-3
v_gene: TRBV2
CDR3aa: CASSAQGKGNTIYF

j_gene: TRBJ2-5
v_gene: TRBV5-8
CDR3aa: CASSWGQRETQYF

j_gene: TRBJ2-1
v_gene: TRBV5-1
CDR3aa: CASSLGTGSNEQFF

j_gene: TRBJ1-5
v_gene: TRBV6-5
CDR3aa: CACTRGWGNQPQHF

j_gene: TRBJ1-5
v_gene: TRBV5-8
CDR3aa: CASSADSPWQPQHF

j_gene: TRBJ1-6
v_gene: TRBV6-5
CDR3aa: CASKKTGINSPLHF

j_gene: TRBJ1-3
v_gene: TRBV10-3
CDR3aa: CAIRPTATNGNTIYF

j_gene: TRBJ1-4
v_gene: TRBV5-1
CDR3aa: CASRQRDSTNEKLFF

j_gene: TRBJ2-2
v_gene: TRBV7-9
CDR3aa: CASSLQRQLNTGELFF

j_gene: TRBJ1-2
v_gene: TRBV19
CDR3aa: CASRYTTGHPANYGYTF

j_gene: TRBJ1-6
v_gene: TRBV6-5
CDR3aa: CASRNPGTGTSLHF

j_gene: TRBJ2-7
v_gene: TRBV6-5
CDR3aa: CASSYTGTSQQYF

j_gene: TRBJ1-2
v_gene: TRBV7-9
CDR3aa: CASSLSGGGRANYGYTF

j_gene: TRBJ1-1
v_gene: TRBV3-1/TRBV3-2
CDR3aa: CASSSYSATGEAFF

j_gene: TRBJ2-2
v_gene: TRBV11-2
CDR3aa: CASSSRGGTKTGELFF